This TCR beta chain comes out of a study of blood T cell repertoires in COVID-19 (dated by TCRdb to between 2020 and 2021). Study-level background: The collaborator samples originated in the United States, Italy and Spain and spanned the acute and convalescent phases of COVID-19. Deeply sampled blood TCRbeta repertoires from subjects exposed to, actively infected with, or recovered from COVID-19 were included in the dataset. The sample metadata nearly always contained a de-identified subject ID, COVID-19 status, age in years and sex. Samples were obtained from the ongoing ImmuneRACE study (first 160 participants) and from over 1,000 subjects provided by 6 global collaborators. The repertoires were released in a freely available public database intended as a resource for research on the immune response to SARS-CoV-2. Where HLA class I and class II types were available, the types were taken from metadata supplied by the sample provider, not from assay-based typing. The material from the prospective study consisted of cDNA or gDNA derived from T cells, B-cell-depleted T cells, or PBMCs.

Concerning this clone: Its antigen is still unknown. Base qualities are not provided; no much larger clone lies one nucleotide away.

TCRbeta CDR3 regions were amplified from genomic DNA using the immunoSEQ Assay, a bias-controlled multiplex PCR. Per the authors' processing: Within the assay, amplification of reference gene primers was used to estimate how many nucleated cells each sample contained. To quantify the absolute abundance of each unique TCRbeta CDR3 rearrangement, sequence reads were collapsed and filtered. For each sample, productive Simpson clonality was calculated by taking the square root of Simpson's diversity index across productive rearrangements. This immuneACCESS table, as held by TCRdb, lists in-frame sequences with V and J called but not all clones. Of the missing ones, under half trace to an unresolved V gene in checked studies; the others have no known cause. That table is the source of V, J and clone size, and D and trimming were worked out from the DNA. Counted in this sample were about 250,000 clones; 85% of them appeared once. 5.1% of the sample is in the top ten clones.

Broader findings and caveats from the paper: How much clinical and demographic metadata was included differed by source and by participant, and the metadata was provided uncurated.

The collaborating institutions used their own protocols to collect whole blood in K2EDTA tubes. For TCRbeta analysis, collaborator samples were shipped as frozen whole blood, as isolated PBMCs, or as DNA extracted from either sample type. Sample: peripheral blood. This receptor was identified in a man in his forties or fifties with active or convalescent COVID-19.

The encoded CDR3 is CASSLTGDNNYGYTF. Here is the DNA: TGCGCCAGCAGCTTGACAGGGGATAATAACTATGGCTACACCTTC. The chain is assembled from TRBV5-1 and TRBJ1-2; 7 of the junction bases match TRBD1. CDR1 is given as SGHRS and CDR2 as YFSETQ, both from the germline V gene. The CDR3, from cysteine to phenylalanine, totals 15 residues. The kept DNA is CDR3 alone, 45 bases in frame from the first base. Relative to germline, V is missing 1 base and J is missing 1 base, with 4 bases of the junction outside any gene match.